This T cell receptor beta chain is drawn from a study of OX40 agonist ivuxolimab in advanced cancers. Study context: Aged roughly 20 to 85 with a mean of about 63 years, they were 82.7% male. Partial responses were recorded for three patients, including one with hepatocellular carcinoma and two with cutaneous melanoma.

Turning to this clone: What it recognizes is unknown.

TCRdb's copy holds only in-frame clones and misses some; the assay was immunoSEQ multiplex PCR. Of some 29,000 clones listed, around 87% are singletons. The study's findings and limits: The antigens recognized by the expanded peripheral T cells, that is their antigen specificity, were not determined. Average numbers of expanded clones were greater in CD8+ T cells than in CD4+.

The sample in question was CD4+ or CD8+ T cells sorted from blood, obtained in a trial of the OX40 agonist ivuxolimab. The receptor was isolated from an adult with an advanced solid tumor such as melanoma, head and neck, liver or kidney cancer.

CDR3 amino acids: CASSPRQVGTEAFF. CDR3 bases: TGCGCCAGCAGTCCGAGACAGGTGGGCACTGAAGCTTTCTTT. The chain links TRBV10-2 to TRBJ1-1; D may be TRBD1 (6 bases). This CDR3 is built from 14 residues. Germline V gene lookup returns CDR1 WSHSY and CDR2 SAAADI. V gave up 5 bases and J gave up 4 bases, with 14 bases separating them.